Listed below are T cell receptor beta chains from one sample, sequenced in a study of regulatory T cells in long-lasting Graves disease. TCRdb passed the multiplex PCR reads through MiXCR, listing each CDR3 protein once. The table shows roughly 300,000 distinct CDR3 sequences, with roughly 21% occurring only once. The sample consisted of peripheral blood mononuclear cells (PBMCs), taken when the disease was refractory, from a patient treated with antithyroid drugs. The receptors shown here come from a female donor with Graves disease. The CDR3 runs from the conserved cysteine through the conserved F or W. Fields, in order: D gene, J gene, clone size, V gene, CDR3 DNA, CDR3 protein. A D gene is named only where the DNA matches it firmly. Clone size is given for some rows only: seen once, a few or many times, or a class if the clone is expanded.

D gene: -
J gene: TRBJ2-6
clone size: few
V gene: TRBV4-1
CDR3 DNA: TGCGCCAGCAGCCACCTCCCCTCTGGGGCCAACGTCCTGACTTTC
CDR3 protein: CASSHLPSGANVLTF

D gene: TRBD2
J gene: TRBJ2-7
clone size: once
V gene: TRBV19
CDR3 DNA: TGTGCCAGTAGTATGGCGGGACTAGCGGCAGTTCCTCCTATCTACGAGCAGTACTTC
CDR3 protein: CASSMAGLAAVPPIYEQYF

D gene: -
J gene: TRBJ2-7
clone size: -
V gene: TRBV6-1
CDR3 DNA: TGTGCCAGCAGACCCGGTCGTTTCGAGGCCTCCTACGAGCAGTACTTC
CDR3 protein: CASRPGRFEASYEQYF

D gene: -
J gene: TRBJ2-5
clone size: few
V gene: TRBV5-6
CDR3 DNA: TGTGCCAGCAGCTGGGGCCGGGGCCACCAAGAGACCCAGTACTTC
CDR3 protein: CASSWGRGHQETQYF

D gene: -
J gene: TRBJ2-7
clone size: -
V gene: TRBV11-2
CDR3 DNA: TGTGCCAGCAGCTTAGATATAGGGGCGGACTACGAGCAGTACTTC
CDR3 protein: CASSLDIGADYEQYF

D gene: -
J gene: TRBJ2-7
clone size: few
V gene: TRBV7-8
CDR3 DNA: TGTGCCAGCAGCTTCTTAGAGTACGAGCAGTACTTC
CDR3 protein: CASSFLEYEQYF

D gene: -
J gene: TRBJ1-5
clone size: many
V gene: TRBV2
CDR3 DNA: TGTGCCAGCAGCGGCCGGGTGGGCAATCAGCCCCAGCATTTT
CDR3 protein: CASSGRVGNQPQHF

D gene: -
J gene: TRBJ2-2
clone size: -
V gene: TRBV14
CDR3 DNA: TGTGCCAGCAGCCAAACCCAGGCCGGGGAGCTGTTTTTT
CDR3 protein: CASSQTQAGELFF

D gene: TRBD1
J gene: TRBJ1-1
clone size: few
V gene: TRBV6-1
CDR3 DNA: TGTGCCAGCAGCGAAATCAGGGGGGGAGCTTTCTTT
CDR3 protein: CASSEIRGGAFF

D gene: TRBD1
J gene: TRBJ2-5
clone size: many
V gene: TRBV7-2
CDR3 DNA: TGTGCCAGCAGCTTGGGACAGCTGTACCAAGAGACCCAGTACTTC
CDR3 protein: CASSLGQLYQETQYF

D gene: -
J gene: TRBJ1-4
clone size: -
V gene: TRBV7-2
CDR3 DNA: TGTGCCAGCAGCTCCTACCAAACTGGGAAACTGTTTTTT
CDR3 protein: CASSSYQTGKLFF

D gene: TRBD1
J gene: TRBJ1-1
clone size: -
V gene: TRBV5-1
CDR3 DNA: TGCGCCAGCAGCCCCCCTCCCTATAGGACAGGGAATACTGAAGCTTTCTTT
CDR3 protein: CASSPPPYRTGNTEAFF

D gene: -
J gene: TRBJ1-5
clone size: -
V gene: TRBV20-1
CDR3 DNA: TGCAGTGCTAGAAGATGGACGGACGCAAATCAGCCCCAGCATTTT
CDR3 protein: CSARRWTDANQPQHF

D gene: -
J gene: TRBJ2-7
clone size: few
V gene: TRBV15
CDR3 DNA: TGTGCCACCAGCAGTTCCCTAATTTCGTTTAAGCGCGAGCAGTACTTC
CDR3 protein: CATSSSLISFKREQYF

D gene: TRBD2
J gene: TRBJ2-5
clone size: -
V gene: TRBV3-1
CDR3 DNA: TGTGCCAGCCACCGGACTAGCGGGAGGGTTGGAGAGACCCAGTACTTC
CDR3 protein: CASHRTSGRVGETQYF

D gene: -
J gene: TRBJ2-5
clone size: many
V gene: TRBV7-9
CDR3 DNA: TGTGCCAGCAGCTTAAATGTAGCCGGGACCCAAGAGACCCAGTACTTC
CDR3 protein: CASSLNVAGTQETQYF

D gene: TRBD1
J gene: TRBJ2-1
clone size: -
V gene: TRBV18
CDR3 DNA: TGTGCCAGCTCACGACAGGGGGATGAGCAGTTCTTC
CDR3 protein: CASSRQGDEQFF

D gene: -
J gene: TRBJ1-1
clone size: few
V gene: TRBV6-4
CDR3 DNA: TGTGCCAGCAGTGACGGGCAGGAGGCCACTGAAGCTTTCTTT
CDR3 protein: CASSDGQEATEAFF

D gene: TRBD1
J gene: TRBJ1-6
clone size: few
V gene: TRBV28
CDR3 DNA: TGTGCCAGCAGTCCAAGACAGGGTTTCAGTTCACCCCTCCACTTT
CDR3 protein: CASSPRQGFSSPLHF

D gene: -
J gene: TRBJ1-6
clone size: -
V gene: TRBV12-3/TRBV12-4
CDR3 DNA: TGTGCCAGCAGTTTCGGCAGCAACAATTCACCCCTCCACTTT
CDR3 protein: CASSFGSNNSPLHF

D gene: TRBD1
J gene: TRBJ2-7
clone size: few
V gene: TRBV20-1
CDR3 DNA: TGCAGTGCTAGAGATCAGTCCAGGACAGGGCGCTACGAGCAGTACTTC
CDR3 protein: CSARDQSRTGRYEQYF

D gene: TRBD1
J gene: TRBJ2-7
clone size: -
V gene: TRBV28
CDR3 DNA: TGTGCCAGCAGTCGGACAGGGGGTTACGAGCAGTACTTC
CDR3 protein: CASSRTGGYEQYF

D gene: -
J gene: TRBJ1-5
clone size: many
V gene: TRBV6-1
CDR3 DNA: TGTGCCAGCAGCAGGGATCCCAATAGCAATCAGCCCCAGCATTTT
CDR3 protein: CASSRDPNSNQPQHF

D gene: -
J gene: TRBJ1-4
clone size: -
V gene: TRBV6-1
CDR3 DNA: TGTGCCGGCGGGGAGGCTAGGAATGAAAAACTGTTTTTT
CDR3 protein: CAGGEARNEKLFF

D gene: TRBD1
J gene: TRBJ1-4
clone size: -
V gene: TRBV19
CDR3 DNA: TGTGCCAGTAGCACACAGGGGAATGAAAAACTGTTTTTT
CDR3 protein: CASSTQGNEKLFF

D gene: -
J gene: TRBJ1-4
clone size: many
V gene: TRBV28
CDR3 DNA: TGTGCCAGCACGGGAGACGCTAATGAAAAACTGTTTTTT
CDR3 protein: CASTGDANEKLFF

D gene: -
J gene: TRBJ2-7
clone size: few
V gene: TRBV2
CDR3 DNA: TGTGCCAGCAAAAGTCGGGGGGAGCAGTACTTC
CDR3 protein: CASKSRGEQYF

D gene: -
J gene: TRBJ2-7
clone size: few
V gene: TRBV5-1
CDR3 DNA: TGCGCCAGCAGCCTTCAGGTGTTAGACCCCTACGAGCAGTACTTC
CDR3 protein: CASSLQVLDPYEQYF

D gene: TRBD1
J gene: TRBJ1-1
clone size: -
V gene: TRBV19
CDR3 DNA: TGTGCCAGTAGTCGGGGACAGGGGCCTGAAGCTTTCTTT
CDR3 protein: CASSRGQGPEAFF

D gene: -
J gene: TRBJ2-6
clone size: many
V gene: TRBV11-1
CDR3 DNA: TGTGCCAGCAGCCATCGGGATTACGGGGCCAACGTCCTGACTTTC
CDR3 protein: CASSHRDYGANVLTF

D gene: -
J gene: TRBJ1-1
clone size: few
V gene: TRBV5-5
CDR3 DNA: TGTGCCAGCAGCTTAGACAGCAAAGCTTTCTTT
CDR3 protein: CASSLDSKAFF

D gene: TRBD1
J gene: TRBJ1-1
clone size: once
V gene: TRBV6-2/TRBV6-3
CDR3 DNA: TGTGCCAGCAGTTGGACAGGGGGGTACGCTGAACCTTTCTTT
CDR3 protein: CASSWTGGYAEPFF

D gene: -
J gene: TRBJ1-6
clone size: few
V gene: TRBV7-9
CDR3 DNA: TGTGCCAGCAGCTTAGCTGTGGCAGCTAATTCACCCCTCCACTTT
CDR3 protein: CASSLAVAANSPLHF

D gene: -
J gene: TRBJ1-1
clone size: many
V gene: TRBV28
CDR3 DNA: TGTGCCAGCAGTTTAAACCCGTCGAACACTGAAGCTTTCTTT
CDR3 protein: CASSLNPSNTEAFF

D gene: TRBD1
J gene: TRBJ1-2
clone size: few
V gene: TRBV7-6
CDR3 DNA: TGTGCCAGCAGCTTAGGGACAGGGGGAGACTACACCTTC
CDR3 protein: CASSLGTGGDYTF

D gene: TRBD1
J gene: TRBJ2-7
clone size: many
V gene: TRBV12-3/TRBV12-4
CDR3 DNA: TGTGCCAGCAGTTTAGCCGGGACAGGGAAAGCCTACGAGCAGTACTTC
CDR3 protein: CASSLAGTGKAYEQYF

D gene: -
J gene: TRBJ1-4
clone size: many
V gene: TRBV7-2
CDR3 DNA: TGTGCCAGCGGTTTGGGTCCAACTAATGAAAAACTGTTTTTT
CDR3 protein: CASGLGPTNEKLFF

D gene: TRBD2
J gene: TRBJ2-1
clone size: few
V gene: TRBV20-1
CDR3 DNA: TGCAGTGCTCAAACTAGCGGGAGGTACAATGAGCAGTTCTTC
CDR3 protein: CSAQTSGRYNEQFF

D gene: -
J gene: TRBJ2-2
clone size: -
V gene: TRBV28
CDR3 DNA: TGTGCCAGCAACCCCACTAACGGGGAGCTGTTTTTT
CDR3 protein: CASNPTNGELFF

D gene: -
J gene: TRBJ2-5
clone size: many
V gene: TRBV5-5
CDR3 DNA: TGTGCCAGCAGCATGAGAAGCCAAGAGACCCAGTACTTC
CDR3 protein: CASSMRSQETQYF

D gene: TRBD1
J gene: TRBJ1-5
clone size: many
V gene: TRBV30
CDR3 DNA: TGTGCCTGGAGTGTAGGGGGCACCGGCGGGCAGCCCCAGCATTTT
CDR3 protein: CAWSVGGTGGQPQHF

D gene: TRBD1
J gene: TRBJ2-5
clone size: -
V gene: TRBV4-1
CDR3 DNA: TGCGCCAGCAGCTACCGACAGGGTATTGGAGAGACCCAGTACTTC
CDR3 protein: CASSYRQGIGETQYF

D gene: -
J gene: TRBJ2-1
clone size: once
V gene: TRBV12-5
CDR3 DNA: TGTGCTAGTGGTTTGGAGGATGAGCAGTTCTTC
CDR3 protein: CASGLEDEQFF

D gene: -
J gene: TRBJ1-4
clone size: -
V gene: TRBV10-3
CDR3 DNA: TGTGCCATTAGTAGGGACGGTTTAAATGAAAAACTGTTTTTT
CDR3 protein: CAISRDGLNEKLFF

D gene: TRBD2
J gene: TRBJ2-7
clone size: many
V gene: TRBV6-1
CDR3 DNA: TGTGCCAGCAGTCAAGACCTACTAGCGGGAGTGAGGGAGCAGTACTTC
CDR3 protein: CASSQDLLAGVREQYF